Sequencing of this TCR beta chain was carried out in a study of blood T cell repertoires in COVID-19. Study-wide background: Samples came from the United States, Italy and Spain, spanning acute and convalescent COVID-19. T cells, B-cell-depleted T cells, or PBMCs supplied cDNA or gDNA.

The study drew participants aged about 18 to 89 years from some 23 US areas. Shortly before study entry, within 2 weeks, exposed participants had met a COVID-19 case. After removal of 6 bases from V and 6 bases from J, the junction contained 13 bases not matched to a gene. This CDR3 contains 16 residues. Germline lookup yields CDR1 SNHLY and CDR2 FYNNEI. Sequenced by immunoSEQ multiplex PCR; TCRdb stores in-frame clones only, minus some. The sample records 350,000 to 400,000 clones, roughly nine tenths being singletons. The TCR comes from a woman aged 40 to 50 who had been exposed to COVID-19. This chain links TRBV2 with TRBJ2-2; 7 bases agree with TRBD2. Sequencing input: PBMCs or T cells enriched from blood (not recorded which). The CDR3: CASSPPGSGESGELFF. The CDR3 DNA reads as TGTGCCAGCAGCCCCCCGGGAAGCGGGGAGTCCGGGGAGCTGTTTTTT.